This is a list of T cell receptor beta chains from one sample in a study of blood T cell repertoires in COVID-19. The table came from immunoSEQ multiplex PCR; TCRdb's copy has only in-frame clones and leaves some out. The sample consists of about 80,000 clones, around 89% of them appearing once. The sample taken for sequencing was peripheral blood. These receptors were obtained from a woman over 75 with active or convalescent COVID-19. Each CDR3 is given with its conserved first and last residue. The D gene is left open where the match is weak. Size is stated for part of the rows, as once, few or many counts, or as a class when the clone is expanded.

CDR3nt	CDR3aa	abundance	v_gene	j_gene	d_gene
TGTGCCACCAGCCGGCGTTCGCCCCGGGCTAGCGGGAGAGAAGGGCATGAGCAGTTCTTC	CATSRRSPRASGREGHEQFF	-	TRBV15	TRBJ2-1	TRBD2
TGCGCCAGCAGCTGGAGGACAGGGGGAACTAATGAAAAACTGTTTTTT	CASSWRTGGTNEKLFF	once	TRBV5-1	TRBJ1-4	TRBD1
TGCGCCAGCAGCTTACGGGACAGGTTCCAAGAGACCCAGTACTTC	CASSLRDRFQETQYF	-	TRBV5-1	TRBJ2-5	TRBD1
TGTGCCAGCAGTTCACAGGGGGCTAGTTACTATGGCTACACCTTC	CASSSQGASYYGYTF	-	TRBV28	TRBJ1-2	TRBD1
TGTGCCAGCAGTGAAATCAATGGACAACGTGGCTACACCTTC	CASSEINGQRGYTF	-	TRBV25-1	TRBJ1-2	-
TGTGCCAGCAGCGCAAGACAGGACACCGGGGAGCTGTTTTTT	CASSARQDTGELFF	-	TRBV9	TRBJ2-2	-
TGTGCCAGCAGCTTGGGCTCTAGCGGATTTATGTCAGATACGCAGTATTTT	CASSLGSSGFMSDTQYF	-	TRBV5-6	TRBJ2-3	TRBD2
TGTGCCAGCAGCCCCCCTGGCCGGGAGAGCACTGAAGCTTTCTTT	CASSPPGRESTEAFF	-	TRBV4-2	TRBJ1-1	-
TGTGCCAGCTCACCTAGGGGGACGACCTACGAGCAGTACTTC	CASSPRGTTYEQYF	-	TRBV18	TRBJ2-7	-
TGTGCCAGCAGTCACGACGGGGGTTTGGCCCTCCACTTT	CASSHDGGLALHF	-	TRBV28	TRBJ1-6	-
TGTGCCAGCAGCGTAGCAGGACAGGGGGCCGGAGATACGCAGTATTTT	CASSVAGQGAGDTQYF	-	TRBV9	TRBJ2-3	TRBD1
TGTGCCAGCAGTCTATACAGGGGCTCTGAAGCTTTCTTT	CASSLYRGSEAFF	-	TRBV27	TRBJ1-1	TRBD1
TGCAGCGTTGAGGCAGGCGGGGAAAAACTGTTTTTT	CSVEAGGEKLFF	-	TRBV29-1	TRBJ1-4	-
TGTGCCAGCAGTCTTGCCAGGGCAGGGAATCAGCCCCAGCATTTT	CASSLARAGNQPQHF	once	TRBV27	TRBJ1-5	-
TGTGCCAGCAGCCAATCGTCGGCACTAGCTAACTATGGCTACACCTTC	CASSQSSALANYGYTF	once	TRBV16	TRBJ1-2	-
TGTGCCAGCAGCTTAGTGCAGGGATCCAACGAGCAGTACTTC	CASSLVQGSNEQYF	-	TRBV7-2	TRBJ2-7	-
TGTGCCAGCAGCACCGGACTAGTTGGGTCCGGGGAGCTGTTTTTT	CASSTGLVGSGELFF	-	TRBV5-4	TRBJ2-2	TRBD2
TGTGCCAGCAGCCAAGGCTACCCGGACGGGACTATGGGGGGGAATTCACCCCTCCACTTT	CASSQGYPDGTMGGNSPLHF	-	TRBV3-1/TRBV3-2	TRBJ1-6	-
TGTGCCAGCAGTTTAGACGGGCGGGACGAGCAGTACTTC	CASSLDGRDEQYF	-	TRBV7-9	TRBJ2-7	-
TGTGCCTGGATTCTGGGGGGTACTGGCGAGCAGTACTTC	CAWILGGTGEQYF	-	TRBV30	TRBJ2-7	-
TGCAGCGTTGCCCCTAGGGACAACCAAGAGACCCAGTACTTC	CSVAPRDNQETQYF	-	TRBV29-1	TRBJ2-5	-
TGCAGCGCCCCGACAGGGGGCGGAGGTGGCTACACCTTC	CSAPTGGGGGYTF	-	TRBV29-1	TRBJ1-2	TRBD1
TGTGCCAGCAACCCGGACAGGGGTTCTGAAGCTTTCTTT	CASNPDRGSEAFF	-	TRBV18	TRBJ1-1	TRBD1
TGTGCCAGCAGACCCATGACAGGACGGGACCCACTGCCTGGCTACACCTTC	CASRPMTGRDPLPGYTF	-	TRBV27	TRBJ1-2	-
TGTGCCAGCAGCTTAGATATACTACCTTTCTCCTACGAGCAGTACTTC	CASSLDILPFSYEQYF	large	TRBV11-2	TRBJ2-7	-
TGTGCCAGTAGTCCCCGGACTAGCTACGAGCAGTACTTC	CASSPRTSYEQYF	-	TRBV19	TRBJ2-7	TRBD2
TGTGCCTCCCCTCCCTTACAGGGGGCAAACAGTGGCTACACCTTC	CASPPLQGANSGYTF	once	TRBV30	TRBJ1-2	TRBD1